Listed below are T cell receptor beta chains from one sample, sequenced in a study of cytomegalovirus exposure and HLA in healthy donors. Produced via immunoSEQ multiplex PCR; TCRdb's table is partial and in-frame only. The sample carries roughly 100,000 clones, about 85% recorded once. Source material: PBMCs. The receptors come from a woman aged 18-29 years in good health and CMV-seropositive. The CDR3 runs from the conserved cysteine through the conserved F or W. The D gene is left open where the match is weak. Clone size is shown for a subset of rows, as once, few, many or a class of expanded clone.

size | J | V | D | CDR3 | DNA
. | TRBJ2-7 | TRBV9 | TRBD2 | CASTPLAVPGEQYF | TGTGCCAGCACCCCACTAGCGGTCCCGGGGGAGCAGTACTTC
. | TRBJ1-2 | TRBV29-1 | . | CSLDSLNYGYTF | TGCAGCTTAGACAGCCTAAACTATGGCTACACCTTC
. | TRBJ2-7 | TRBV28 | . | CASRGWGPSSYEQYF | TGTGCCAGCCGCGGATGGGGGCCCTCCTCCTACGAGCAGTACTTC
once | TRBJ2-3 | TRBV6-1 | TRBD2 | CASSWLAGGTDTQYF | TGTGCCAGCAGTTGGCTAGCGGGCGGTACAGATACGCAGTATTTT
. | TRBJ1-4 | TRBV5-1 | TRBD1 | CASSFDRGGGKLFF | TGCGCCAGCAGCTTCGACAGGGGAGGTGGAAAACTGTTTTTT
. | TRBJ2-1 | TRBV6-4 | TRBD2 | CASSPSGETYNEQFF | TGTGCCAGCAGCCCTAGCGGGGAAACCTACAATGAGCAGTTCTTC
. | TRBJ2-5 | TRBV5-4 | TRBD1 | CASSLGAQGLREETQYF | TGTGCCAGCAGCTTGGGGGCACAGGGGTTGAGGGAAGAGACCCAGTACTTC
. | TRBJ1-1 | TRBV15 | TRBD1 | CATSTGGGTEAFF | TGTGCCACCAGCACAGGGGGCGGCACTGAAGCTTTCTTT
. | TRBJ2-1 | TRBV15 | . | CATRRRGFAYNEQFF | TGTGCCACCAGGCGACGGGGGTTCGCCTACAATGAGCAGTTCTTC
. | TRBJ2-5 | TRBV6-5 | TRBD1 | CASSSPDRDQETQYF | TGTGCCAGCAGTTCCCCGGACAGGGACCAAGAGACCCAGTACTTC
. | TRBJ2-1 | TRBV6-6 | TRBD2 | CASSSISGRKYEQFF | TGTGCCAGCAGTTCCATTAGCGGGAGAAAGTATGAGCAGTTCTTC
. | TRBJ2-7 | TRBV4-1 | . | CASSQESRLAYEQYF | TGCGCCAGCAGCCAAGAGAGCAGGCTCGCCTACGAGCAGTACTTC
. | TRBJ1-5 | TRBV29-1 | TRBD1 | CSVGTGGNQPQHF | TGCAGCGTTGGGACAGGGGGAAATCAGCCCCAGCATTTT
. | TRBJ1-2 | TRBV6-6 | . | CASSQSAGRGGYTF | TGTGCCAGCTCTCAATCGGCAGGGCGGGGAGGCTACACCTTC
. | TRBJ1-2 | TRBV19 | . | CASSMVDIGYTF | TGTGCCAGTAGTATGGTAGACATTGGCTACACCTTC
. | TRBJ2-2 | TRBV2 | . | CASTEHGELFF | TGTGCCAGCACGGAGCACGGGGAGCTGTTTTTT
. | TRBJ2-7 | TRBV2 | . | CASSASPRGEQYF | TGTGCCAGCAGTGCCTCTCCCAGGGGCGAGCAGTACTTC
. | TRBJ2-7 | TRBV7-2 | TRBD1 | CASSLGKIRRQGAYEQYF | TGTGCCAGCAGCTTAGGGAAAATCAGGAGACAGGGGGCGTACGAGCAGTACTTC
. | TRBJ1-2 | TRBV2 | . | CASMEAGDYGYTF | TGTGCCAGCATGGAGGCAGGGGACTATGGCTACACCTTC
few | TRBJ2-1 | TRBV9 | TRBD2 | CASSAPSGRSYEQFF | TGTGCCAGCAGCGCCCCTAGCGGGAGATCCTATGAGCAGTTCTTC
. | TRBJ1-5 | TRBV15 | . | CATSRDRRLTSNQPQHF | TGTGCCACCAGCAGAGATCGGAGGCTGACGAGCAATCAGCCCCAGCATTTT
. | TRBJ1-1 | TRBV5-1 | TRBD1 | CASSFDRGTEAFF | TGCGCCAGCAGCTTCGACAGGGGGACTGAAGCTTTCTTT
. | TRBJ2-2 | TRBV10-3 | TRBD2 | CAISESISGRTNTGELFF | TGTGCCATCAGTGAGTCGATTAGCGGGAGAACGAACACCGGGGAGCTGTTTTTT
. | TRBJ1-2 | TRBV11-3 | . | CASSFPEPQGSDYGYTF | TGTGCCAGCAGCTTCCCCGAACCACAGGGTAGTGACTATGGCTACACCTTC
. | TRBJ1-6 | TRBV14 | TRBD1 | CASSHTGGNSPLHF | TGTGCCAGCAGCCATACAGGGGGCAATTCACCCCTCCACTTT
once | TRBJ1-2 | TRBV6-5 | . | CASSYRHYGYTF | TGTGCCAGCAGTTACCGTCACTATGGCTACACCTTC
. | TRBJ2-3 | TRBV11-2 | . | CASSLVGGPDTQYF | TGTGCCAGCAGCTTAGTGGGGGGGCCAGATACGCAGTATTTT
. | TRBJ2-7 | TRBV4-2 | TRBD1 | CASSQVGQGREQYF | TGTGCCAGCAGCCAAGTGGGACAGGGGAGGGAGCAGTACTTC
. | TRBJ1-1 | TRBV7-3 | . | CASSSLTGTEAFF | TGTGCCAGCAGCTCACTTACGGGCACTGAAGCTTTCTTT
. | TRBJ1-5 | TRBV30 | . | CAWSPLPEQPQHF | TGTGCCTGGAGTCCCCTACCGGAGCAGCCCCAGCATTTT
. | TRBJ2-1 | TRBV5-5 | . | CASSFRQSVGEQFF | TGTGCCAGCAGCTTTCGACAGTCCGTTGGTGAGCAGTTCTTC
. | TRBJ2-7 | TRBV10-2 | . | CASTPGLKSYEQYF | TGCGCCAGCACCCCGGGACTGAAGTCCTACGAGCAGTACTTC
. | TRBJ1-2 | TRBV11-2 | . | CASSPNTGRGGYTF | TGTGCCAGCAGCCCTAATACAGGGCGAGGTGGCTACACCTTC
once | TRBJ1-2 | TRBV6-1 | . | CASSEGGSGYTF | TGTGCCAGCAGTGAGGGGGGGTCTGGCTACACCTTC
. | TRBJ2-7 | TRBV9 | TRBD2 | CASSVLSGGSYEQYF | TGTGCCAGCAGCGTGCTTAGCGGGGGCTCCTACGAGCAGTACTTC
. | TRBJ2-7 | TRBV18 | . | CASSPKAGPYEQYF | TGTGCCAGCTCACCAAAGGCAGGCCCCTACGAGCAGTACTTC
. | TRBJ2-5 | TRBV19 | TRBD2 | CASSSSGRARETQYF | TGTGCCAGTAGTTCCAGCGGGAGGGCCAGAGAGACCCAGTACTTC
once | TRBJ1-1 | TRBV9 | . | CASSVGGTRRGEAFF | TGTGCCAGCAGCGTAGGGGGGACCCGGAGGGGTGAAGCTTTCTTT
. | TRBJ1-1 | TRBV19 | . | CASSIDGENTEAFF | TGTGCCAGTAGTATAGACGGAGAGAACACTGAAGCTTTCTTT
once | TRBJ2-7 | TRBV11-3 | . | CASSLVGHDEQYF | TGTGCCAGCAGCTTAGTTGGACACGACGAGCAGTACTTC
once | TRBJ2-1 | TRBV11-3 | . | CASSLGSTTAEQFF | TGTGCCAGCAGCTTAGGTTCGACAACGGCTGAGCAGTTCTTC
. | TRBJ2-7 | TRBV28 | . | CASSLFGETYEQYF | TGTGCCAGCAGTTTGTTCGGAGAAACCTACGAGCAGTACTTC
. | TRBJ2-7 | TRBV28 | . | CASSSDKSYEQYF | TGTGCCAGCAGTTCGGACAAGTCCTACGAGCAGTACTTC
. | TRBJ2-7 | TRBV7-9 | TRBD2 | CASSLGLAGTEQYF | TGTGCCAGCAGCCTAGGACTAGCGGGCACCGAGCAGTACTTC
once | TRBJ1-4 | TRBV7-9 | . | CASRTEPLEKLFF | TGTGCCAGCAGGACAGAACCACTCGAAAAACTGTTTTTT